This is a list of T cell receptor beta chains from one sample in a study of cytomegalovirus exposure and HLA in healthy donors. The method was immunoSEQ multiplex PCR; TCRdb's version includes in-frame clones alone and lacks a portion of them. The sample has 110,000 or so clones, around 68% seen once; the top ten hold 4% to 5%. Sequencing was performed on PBMCs. Receptor source: a woman aged 40 to 49 in good health and CMV-seropositive. The CDR3 runs from the conserved cysteine through the conserved F or W. Fields, in order: V gene, D gene, clone size, J gene, CDR3 length, CDR3 protein, CDR3 DNA. D genes are given only for firm matches. Only some rows state a clone size, as once, few, many or a class for expanded clones.

v_call: TRBV6-6
d_call: TRBD1
clone_size: NA
j_call: TRBJ1-1
cdr3_length: 15
cdr3_aa: CASSYSAGTGGEAFF
cdr3_nt: TGTGCCAGCAGTTACTCGGCGGGGACAGGGGGCGAAGCTTTCTTT

v_call: TRBV9
d_call: NA
clone_size: NA
j_call: TRBJ1-4
cdr3_length: 15
cdr3_aa: CASSGSQSTNEKLFF
cdr3_nt: TGTGCCAGCAGCGGGTCACAGTCAACTAATGAAAAACTGTTTTTT

v_call: TRBV6-6
d_call: NA
clone_size: few
j_call: TRBJ1-4
cdr3_length: 14
cdr3_aa: CASSFGATNEKLFF
cdr3_nt: TGTGCCAGCAGTTTCGGAGCAACTAATGAAAAACTGTTTTTT

v_call: TRBV9
d_call: TRBD1
clone_size: NA
j_call: TRBJ2-7
cdr3_length: 14
cdr3_aa: CASSYGQGSYEQYF
cdr3_nt: TGTGCCAGCAGCTATGGACAGGGCTCCTACGAGCAGTACTTC

v_call: TRBV6-5
d_call: NA
clone_size: NA
j_call: TRBJ1-6
cdr3_length: 10
cdr3_aa: CASRGTSLHF
cdr3_nt: TGTGCCAGCAGGGGCACTAGTCTCCACTTT

v_call: TRBV19
d_call: TRBD1
clone_size: NA
j_call: TRBJ1-5
cdr3_length: 14
cdr3_aa: CASSRTGDNQPQHF
cdr3_nt: TGTGCCAGTAGCCGGACAGGGGATAATCAGCCCCAGCATTTT

v_call: TRBV21-1
d_call: NA
clone_size: NA
j_call: TRBJ2-7
cdr3_length: 20
cdr3_aa: CASSKVAGTGIAGGPYEQYF
cdr3_nt: TGTGCCAGCAGCAAAGTGGCCGGGACAGGGATAGCGGGAGGCCCCTACGAGCAGTACTTC

v_call: TRBV7-2
d_call: TRBD2
clone_size: NA
j_call: TRBJ2-7
cdr3_length: 17
cdr3_aa: CASSLGGGTSGFYEQYF
cdr3_nt: TGTGCCAGCAGCTTAGGGGGTGGGACTAGCGGGTTTTACGAGCAGTACTTC

v_call: TRBV28
d_call: NA
clone_size: NA
j_call: TRBJ1-2
cdr3_length: 16
cdr3_aa: CASSLLEATAFYGYTF
cdr3_nt: TGTGCCAGCAGTTTATTAGAAGCGACAGCCTTCTATGGCTACACCTTC

v_call: TRBV15
d_call: NA
clone_size: NA
j_call: TRBJ1-4
cdr3_length: 15
cdr3_aa: CATSRDRGAVEKLFF
cdr3_nt: TGTGCCACCAGCAGAGACAGGGGCGCGGTTGAAAAACTGTTTTTT

v_call: TRBV5-1
d_call: NA
clone_size: NA
j_call: TRBJ2-1
cdr3_length: 14
cdr3_aa: CASSYRGGVREQFF
cdr3_nt: TGCGCCAGCAGCTACAGGGGGGGAGTACGTGAGCAGTTCTTC

v_call: TRBV30
d_call: TRBD1
clone_size: NA
j_call: TRBJ2-5
cdr3_length: 15
cdr3_aa: CAWTPLGQDQEAQYF
cdr3_nt: TGTGCCTGGACTCCCTTGGGACAGGACCAAGAGGCCCAGTACTTC

v_call: TRBV6-5
d_call: TRBD1
clone_size: NA
j_call: TRBJ2-7
cdr3_length: 15
cdr3_aa: CASSYRQTGGIEQYF
cdr3_nt: TGTGCCAGCAGTTATCGCCAGACAGGGGGGATTGAGCAGTACTTC

v_call: TRBV18
d_call: NA
clone_size: NA
j_call: TRBJ2-3
cdr3_length: 13
cdr3_aa: CASSPGLGDTQYF
cdr3_nt: TGTGCCAGCTCACCAGGGCTTGGAGATACGCAGTATTTT

v_call: TRBV7-9
d_call: TRBD1
clone_size: NA
j_call: TRBJ1-2
cdr3_length: 14
cdr3_aa: CSSSWGDRGDGYTF
cdr3_nt: TGTTCCAGCAGCTGGGGGGACAGGGGCGATGGCTACACCTTC

v_call: TRBV2
d_call: NA
clone_size: NA
j_call: TRBJ2-6
cdr3_length: 12
cdr3_aa: CASSEVTGMWSF
cdr3_nt: TGTGCCAGCAGTGAAGTTACAGGGATGTGGTCTTTC

v_call: TRBV9
d_call: NA
clone_size: NA
j_call: TRBJ2-5
cdr3_length: 14
cdr3_aa: CASSVDRTQETQYF
cdr3_nt: TGTGCCAGCAGCGTAGACCGGACACAAGAGACCCAGTACTTC

v_call: TRBV7-2
d_call: NA
clone_size: NA
j_call: TRBJ2-2
cdr3_length: 14
cdr3_aa: CASSLSRNTGELFF
cdr3_nt: TGTGCCAGCAGCTTATCTCGGAACACCGGGGAGCTGTTTTTT

v_call: TRBV19
d_call: TRBD1
clone_size: NA
j_call: TRBJ1-2
cdr3_length: 14
cdr3_aa: CASSIEGQAYGYTF
cdr3_nt: TGTGCCAGTAGTATAGAAGGACAGGCCTATGGCTACACCTTC

v_call: TRBV5-6
d_call: TRBD1
clone_size: NA
j_call: TRBJ1-6
cdr3_length: 14
cdr3_aa: CASSPGQGNSPLHF
cdr3_nt: TGTGCCAGCAGCCCCGGACAGGGAAATTCACCCCTCCACTTT

v_call: TRBV5-1
d_call: TRBD2
clone_size: NA
j_call: TRBJ2-5
cdr3_length: 15
cdr3_aa: CASSLSTSGQETQYF
cdr3_nt: TGCGCCAGCAGCCTTTCGACTAGCGGCCAAGAGACCCAGTACTTC

v_call: TRBV29-1
d_call: TRBD1
clone_size: NA
j_call: TRBJ2-2
cdr3_length: 15
cdr3_aa: CSVEKTGANTGELFF
cdr3_nt: TGCAGCGTTGAAAAGACAGGGGCGAACACCGGGGAGCTGTTTTTT

v_call: TRBV7-2
d_call: TRBD1
clone_size: few
j_call: TRBJ1-2
cdr3_length: 13
cdr3_aa: CASSTQGAYGYTF
cdr3_nt: TGTGCCAGCAGCACACAGGGGGCTTACGGCTACACCTTC

v_call: TRBV5-6
d_call: NA
clone_size: NA
j_call: TRBJ1-4
cdr3_length: 14
cdr3_aa: CASSLGQVTGKLFF
cdr3_nt: TGTGCCAGCAGCTTGGGCCAGGTCACAGGAAAACTGTTTTTT

v_call: TRBV7-9
d_call: NA
clone_size: once
j_call: TRBJ2-7
cdr3_length: 15
cdr3_aa: CASSSNNGFSYEQYF
cdr3_nt: TGTGCCAGCAGCTCCAACAACGGGTTCTCCTACGAGCAGTACTTC

v_call: TRBV30
d_call: NA
clone_size: NA
j_call: TRBJ2-2
cdr3_length: 13
cdr3_aa: CAWSVLATGELFF
cdr3_nt: TGTGCCTGGAGTGTCCTGGCAACCGGGGAGCTGTTTTTT

v_call: TRBV7-7
d_call: NA
clone_size: NA
j_call: TRBJ1-1
cdr3_length: 13
cdr3_aa: CASSQGVDTEAFF
cdr3_nt: TGTGCTAGCAGCCAGGGTGTGGACACTGAAGCTTTCTTT

v_call: TRBV7-8
d_call: NA
clone_size: NA
j_call: TRBJ1-2
cdr3_length: 15
cdr3_aa: CASSRLQGPNYGYTF
cdr3_nt: TGTGCCAGCAGCCGTCTACAGGGCCCTAACTATGGCTACACCTTC

v_call: TRBV27
d_call: NA
clone_size: once
j_call: TRBJ1-6
cdr3_length: 15
cdr3_aa: CASSLRGGWSSPLHF
cdr3_nt: TGTGCCAGCAGTTTAAGGGGAGGGTGGAGTTCACCCCTCCACTTT

v_call: TRBV19
d_call: TRBD1
clone_size: NA
j_call: TRBJ1-4
cdr3_length: 15
cdr3_aa: CASSSRTGRDEKLFF
cdr3_nt: TGTGCCAGTAGTTCAAGGACAGGGAGAGATGAAAAACTGTTTTTT

v_call: TRBV28
d_call: TRBD2
clone_size: NA
j_call: TRBJ2-3
cdr3_length: 14
cdr3_aa: CATFLAGATDTQYF
cdr3_nt: TGTGCCACTTTTCTAGCGGGGGCCACAGATACGCAGTATTTT